The entry below describes one T cell receptor (beta chain). Its antigen is unidentified. This record comes from a study of cytomegalovirus exposure and HLA in healthy donors. Study-wide points: For most TCR sequences rarity was the rule, although some public TCRs occurred in many donors. A later analysis reportedly found fewer N-insertions in an Asian-associated ancestry cluster than the roughly 700-donor mean. A missense DCLRE1C variant was associated with V- and J-gene trimming of TCR beta chains in a later analysis, and an independent cohort replicated the association.

The germline V and J ends were trimmed by 7 bases and 12 bases, with 18 bases remaining between them. CDR3 length equals 12 residues. Germline CDR1 and CDR2: SNHLY and FYNNEI. With 60 Vbeta and 13 Jbeta primers, the PCR was carried out. Repertoires were generated with immunoSEQ multiplex PCR, while TCRdb's copy carries only in-frame clones and drops some. The table lists about 150,000 clones, about 76% of them singletons. This TCR came from a woman in her thirties or forties in good health and CMV-seronegative. V is TRBV2 and J is TRBJ1-1, with D uncertain. Sequencing was performed on PBMCs. CDR3 coding DNA: TGTGCCAGCATCAATATCGGGTTGGCCTCTTTCTTT. It encodes CASINIGLASFF.